The rows below give T cell receptor beta chains drawn from one sample of a study of glioma-infiltrating T cells after dendritic cell vaccination. Generated by immunoSEQ multiplex PCR, the TCRdb table keeps only in-frame clones and is missing some. The sample shows about 49,000 clones, approximately 85% of them seen only once. The sequencing here drew on blood, taken before dendritic cell vaccination. Every receptor here comes from a human donor with glioblastoma. Both conserved end residues are part of each CDR3. A D gene is named only where the DNA matches it firmly. Where a row states a size, it is once, few, many or the class of an expanded clone; other rows omit it.

abundance: -
len: 15
d_gene: -
j_gene: TRBJ1-1
v_gene: TRBV2
CDR3aa: CASSSLQGPLTEAFF
CDR3nt: TGTGCCAGCAGCTCTCTACAGGGACCTCTGACTGAAGCTTTCTTT

abundance: -
len: 16
d_gene: TRBD1
j_gene: TRBJ2-1
v_gene: TRBV5-1
CDR3aa: CASSFGQGGPYNEQFF
CDR3nt: TGCGCCAGCAGCTTTGGACAGGGTGGACCCTACAATGAGCAGTTCTTC

abundance: -
len: 14
d_gene: TRBD2
j_gene: TRBJ2-1
v_gene: TRBV9
CDR3aa: CASSGTSGRNEQFF
CDR3nt: TGTGCCAGCAGCGGGACTAGCGGGAGAAATGAGCAGTTCTTC

abundance: -
len: 15
d_gene: TRBD1
j_gene: TRBJ2-2
v_gene: TRBV15
CDR3aa: CATSRGQGATGELFF
CDR3nt: TGTGCCACCAGCAGGGGACAGGGGGCGACCGGGGAGCTGTTTTTT

abundance: -
len: 15
d_gene: -
j_gene: TRBJ2-3
v_gene: TRBV30
CDR3aa: CASPRAGTSTDTQYF
CDR3nt: TGTGCCTCCCCAAGGGCGGGGACTAGCACAGATACGCAGTATTTT

abundance: -
len: 18
d_gene: TRBD2
j_gene: TRBJ2-1
v_gene: TRBV27
CDR3aa: CASSLLVIAGTSYNEQFF
CDR3nt: TGTGCCAGCAGTTTGCTCGTGATAGCGGGGACCTCCTACAATGAGCAGTTCTTC

abundance: once
len: 14
d_gene: -
j_gene: TRBJ2-1
v_gene: TRBV7-7
CDR3aa: CASSLAGAHSKQFF
CDR3nt: TGTGCCAGCAGCTTAGCGGGGGCCCACAGTAAGCAGTTCTTC

abundance: -
len: 14
d_gene: TRBD2
j_gene: TRBJ2-2
v_gene: TRBV29-1
CDR3aa: CSPPEGGRTGELFF
CDR3nt: TGCAGCCCCCCCGAGGGCGGGAGGACCGGGGAGCTGTTTTTT

abundance: -
len: 14
d_gene: -
j_gene: TRBJ1-2
v_gene: TRBV12-5
CDR3aa: CASGVTGTLYGYTF
CDR3nt: TGTGCTAGTGGCGTAACCGGGACACTTTATGGCTACACCTTC

abundance: -
len: 16
d_gene: -
j_gene: TRBJ1-2
v_gene: TRBV5-1
CDR3aa: CASSLSAARANYGYTF
CDR3nt: TGCGCCAGCAGCTTGAGCGCTGCCCGAGCTAACTATGGCTACACCTTC

abundance: -
len: 14
d_gene: TRBD1
j_gene: TRBJ2-7
v_gene: TRBV30
CDR3aa: CAWGGTGGSYEQYF
CDR3nt: TGTGCCTGGGGGGGGACAGGGGGTTCATACGAGCAGTACTTC

abundance: -
len: 14
d_gene: TRBD1
j_gene: TRBJ2-5
v_gene: TRBV15
CDR3aa: CATSRDRGRETQYF
CDR3nt: TGTGCCACCAGCAGGGACAGGGGGCGGGAGACCCAGTACTTC

abundance: -
len: 15
d_gene: -
j_gene: TRBJ1-6
v_gene: TRBV6-1
CDR3aa: CASINPGLWGSPLHF
CDR3nt: TGTGCCAGCATTAACCCAGGGCTCTGGGGTTCACCCCTCCACTTT

abundance: -
len: 14
d_gene: TRBD1
j_gene: TRBJ1-1
v_gene: TRBV30
CDR3aa: CAWSEGTANTEAFF
CDR3nt: TGTGCCTGGAGTGAGGGGACAGCGAACACTGAAGCTTTCTTT

abundance: -
len: 14
d_gene: -
j_gene: TRBJ2-3
v_gene: TRBV9
CDR3aa: CASSVSLSTDTQYF
CDR3nt: TGTGCCAGCAGCGTATCGTTGAGCACAGATACGCAGTATTTT

abundance: -
len: 14
d_gene: TRBD1
j_gene: TRBJ2-1
v_gene: TRBV6-5
CDR3aa: CASTSGGPYNEQFF
CDR3nt: TGTGCCAGCACCTCAGGGGGCCCCTACAATGAGCAGTTCTTC

abundance: -
len: 13
d_gene: -
j_gene: TRBJ1-2
v_gene: TRBV28
CDR3aa: CASSLGQRYGYTF
CDR3nt: TGTGCCAGCAGTTTAGGACAGCGGTATGGCTACACCTTC

abundance: -
len: 15
d_gene: -
j_gene: TRBJ2-2
v_gene: TRBV6-1
CDR3aa: CASSEAPGSRGELFF
CDR3nt: TGTGCCAGCAGTGAAGCGCCAGGGTCACGCGGGGAGCTGTTTTTT

abundance: -
len: 12
d_gene: TRBD1
j_gene: TRBJ1-5
v_gene: TRBV6-4
CDR3aa: CAGDRVNQPQHF
CDR3nt: TGTGCCGGGGACAGGGTAAATCAGCCCCAGCATTTT

abundance: -
len: 14
d_gene: -
j_gene: TRBJ2-1
v_gene: TRBV4-3
CDR3aa: CASSQGLGDNEQFF
CDR3nt: TGCGCCAGCAGCCAAGGGCTCGGGGACAATGAGCAGTTCTTC

abundance: -
len: 16
d_gene: TRBD1
j_gene: TRBJ1-5
v_gene: TRBV19
CDR3aa: CASSPKTGLGNQPQHF
CDR3nt: TGTGCCAGTAGTCCCAAGACAGGGTTGGGCAATCAGCCCCAGCATTTT

abundance: -
len: 16
d_gene: -
j_gene: TRBJ1-1
v_gene: TRBV11-1
CDR3aa: CASSLAFRVMNTEAFF
CDR3nt: TGTGCCAGCAGCTTAGCGTTTCGGGTCATGAACACTGAAGCTTTCTTT

abundance: -
len: 15
d_gene: TRBD2
j_gene: TRBJ2-1
v_gene: TRBV27
CDR3aa: CASIPTSGAYNEQFF
CDR3nt: TGTGCCAGCATCCCAACTAGCGGGGCATACAATGAGCAGTTCTTC

abundance: -
len: 15
d_gene: -
j_gene: TRBJ1-1
v_gene: TRBV12-5
CDR3aa: CASAPSGRQNTEAFF
CDR3nt: TGTGCTAGTGCCCCTAGCGGACGGCAGAACACTGAAGCTTTCTTT

abundance: -
len: 16
d_gene: -
j_gene: TRBJ1-5
v_gene: TRBV18
CDR3aa: CASSHRSGEGNQPQHF
CDR3nt: TGTGCCAGCTCACACCGGTCGGGGGAAGGCAATCAGCCCCAGCATTTT

abundance: -
len: 13
d_gene: -
j_gene: TRBJ1-1
v_gene: TRBV6-5
CDR3aa: CASSYSGHTEAFF
CDR3nt: TGTGCCAGCAGTTACTCGGGGCACACTGAAGCTTTCTTT

abundance: -
len: 13
d_gene: -
j_gene: TRBJ1-5
v_gene: TRBV30
CDR3aa: CAWGRVPGQPQHF
CDR3nt: TGTGCCTGGGGTCGGGTCCCCGGTCAGCCCCAGCATTTT

abundance: once
len: 13
d_gene: TRBD2
j_gene: TRBJ2-7
v_gene: TRBV7-2
CDR3aa: CASSWTSGYEQYF
CDR3nt: TGTGCCAGCAGCTGGACTAGCGGGTACGAGCAGTACTTC

abundance: -
len: 17
d_gene: TRBD1
j_gene: TRBJ1-2
v_gene: TRBV7-9
CDR3aa: CASSPIGTALSNYGYTF
CDR3nt: TGTGCCAGCAGCCCCATCGGGACAGCTCTCTCTAACTATGGCTACACCTTC

abundance: -
len: 15
d_gene: TRBD1
j_gene: TRBJ2-1
v_gene: TRBV6-1
CDR3aa: CASRPTGGVYNEQFF
CDR3nt: TGTGCCAGCAGACCCACAGGGGGCGTCTACAATGAGCAGTTCTTC

abundance: -
len: 17
d_gene: -
j_gene: TRBJ1-1
v_gene: TRBV11-1
CDR3aa: CASSLLVRGNMNTEAFF
CDR3nt: TGTGCCAGCAGCTTATTGGTAAGGGGCAACATGAACACTGAAGCTTTCTTT

abundance: -
len: 14
d_gene: TRBD1
j_gene: TRBJ2-3
v_gene: TRBV5-1
CDR3aa: CASSKGQGTDTQYF
CDR3nt: TGCGCCAGCAGTAAGGGACAGGGCACAGATACGCAGTATTTT

abundance: -
len: 13
d_gene: -
j_gene: TRBJ2-7
v_gene: TRBV10-1
CDR3aa: CASSESFGSEQYF
CDR3nt: TGCGCCAGCAGTGAGTCATTTGGGAGCGAGCAGTACTTC

abundance: -
len: 13
d_gene: TRBD1
j_gene: TRBJ1-2
v_gene: TRBV29-1
CDR3aa: CSVSRTGTGGYTF
CDR3nt: TGCAGCGTTTCACGGACAGGGACTGGTGGCTACACCTTC

abundance: -
len: 14
d_gene: -
j_gene: TRBJ2-5
v_gene: TRBV19
CDR3aa: CASSPPGKQETQYF
CDR3nt: TGTGCCAGTAGCCCACCCGGGAAACAAGAGACCCAGTACTTC

abundance: once
len: 17
d_gene: TRBD2
j_gene: TRBJ2-5
v_gene: TRBV27
CDR3aa: CASSKKRLAGSWETQYF
CDR3nt: TGTGCCAGCAGTAAAAAGAGACTAGCGGGGTCGTGGGAGACCCAGTACTTC

abundance: -
len: 11
d_gene: -
j_gene: TRBJ2-5
v_gene: TRBV10-2
CDR3aa: CASRSQETQYF
CDR3nt: TGCGCCAGCCGGTCCCAAGAGACCCAGTACTTC

abundance: -
len: 13
d_gene: -
j_gene: TRBJ1-2
v_gene: TRBV15
CDR3aa: CATRPSGGYGYTF
CDR3nt: TGTGCCACCAGACCCTCCGGGGGCTATGGCTACACCTTC

abundance: -
len: 14
d_gene: TRBD1
j_gene: TRBJ2-3
v_gene: TRBV11-3
CDR3aa: CASSSGGGMDTQYF
CDR3nt: TGTGCCAGCAGCTCAGGGGGCGGAATGGATACGCAGTATTTT

abundance: once
len: 16
d_gene: TRBD1
j_gene: TRBJ1-4
v_gene: TRBV11-3
CDR3aa: CASSSEATGGGEKLFF
CDR3nt: TGTGCCAGCAGCTCCGAAGCCACAGGGGGCGGAGAAAAACTGTTTTTT

abundance: -
len: 13
d_gene: TRBD2
j_gene: TRBJ2-3
v_gene: TRBV5-4
CDR3aa: CASSTSGEDTQYF
CDR3nt: TGTGCCAGCAGTACTAGCGGGGAAGATACGCAGTATTTT

abundance: -
len: 14
d_gene: TRBD1
j_gene: TRBJ1-1
v_gene: TRBV5-5
CDR3aa: CASSNGQGLTEAFF
CDR3nt: TGTGCCAGCAGCAACGGACAGGGTTTGACTGAAGCTTTCTTT

abundance: -
len: 12
d_gene: -
j_gene: TRBJ1-2
v_gene: TRBV19
CDR3aa: CASSTGTPGYTF
CDR3nt: TGTGCCAGTAGTACCGGGACTCCTGGCTACACCTTC

abundance: -
len: 14
d_gene: -
j_gene: TRBJ1-6
v_gene: TRBV7-2
CDR3aa: CASSFQGPNSPLHF
CDR3nt: TGTGCCAGCAGCTTCCAGGGCCCGAATTCACCCCTCCACTTT

abundance: -
len: 16
d_gene: TRBD1
j_gene: TRBJ2-5
v_gene: TRBV19
CDR3aa: CASSIRDRGLQETQYF
CDR3nt: TGTGCCAGTAGTATCCGGGACAGGGGACTCCAAGAGACCCAGTACTTC

abundance: -
len: 15
d_gene: -
j_gene: TRBJ2-3
v_gene: TRBV6-1
CDR3aa: CASRGTPLSTDTQYF
CDR3nt: TGTGCCAGCAGAGGGACACCCCTAAGCACAGATACGCAGTATTTT

abundance: -
len: 14
d_gene: -
j_gene: TRBJ1-3
v_gene: TRBV19
CDR3aa: CASSTGVAGNTIYF
CDR3nt: TGTGCCAGTAGTACAGGGGTGGCCGGAAACACCATATATTTT

abundance: once
len: 15
d_gene: TRBD1
j_gene: TRBJ2-7
v_gene: TRBV6-1
CDR3aa: CASSESQDRGYEQYF
CDR3nt: TGTGCCAGCAGTGAATCGCAAGACAGGGGTTACGAGCAGTACTTC

abundance: -
len: 14
d_gene: -
j_gene: TRBJ1-3
v_gene: TRBV6-6
CDR3aa: CASSLGSVGNTIYF
CDR3nt: TGTGCCAGCAGCCTCGGGTCAGTCGGAAACACCATATATTTT

abundance: once
len: 15
d_gene: TRBD1
j_gene: TRBJ2-3
v_gene: TRBV4-3
CDR3aa: CASSQDGTVTDTQYF
CDR3nt: TGCGCCAGCAGCCAAGATGGGACAGTAACAGATACGCAGTATTTT

abundance: -
len: 11
d_gene: -
j_gene: TRBJ1-1
v_gene: TRBV13
CDR3aa: CASREGTEAFF
CDR3nt: TGTGCCAGCAGGGAGGGCACTGAAGCTTTCTTT

abundance: -
len: 14
d_gene: -
j_gene: TRBJ2-7
v_gene: TRBV14
CDR3aa: CASSQDGTSLGQYF
CDR3nt: TGTGCCAGCAGCCAAGATGGTACCTCCCTAGGGCAGTACTTC